Shown below are 22 T cell receptor beta chains from a single sample sequenced in a study of regulatory T cells in long-lasting Graves disease. The time point here: newly diagnosed GD, antithyroid drugs for less than 3 months. The TCR library was prepared using RNA isolated from PBMCs. The authors built TCR beta libraries using iRepertoire HTBI primers and Arm-PCR of CDR3 regions. TCRdb re-derived calls from the multiplex PCR reads in MiXCR, one entry per CDR3 protein. The sample yields about 530,000 distinct CDR3 sequences, more than 15% seen once. The data were also submitted as part of a second study, on T cells in Graves' hyperthyroidism and ophthalmopathy.

The sample consisted of peripheral blood mononuclear cells (PBMCs), taken at new diagnosis, from a patient treated with antithyroid drugs. These receptors originate from a woman between 40 and 65 years old with Graves disease.

Many counts were recorded for this clonotype. V usage is TRBV2 and J usage is TRBJ1-2; 9 bases line up with TRBD1. From germline, CDR1 is SNHLY and CDR2 FYNNEI. CDR3 length: 16 residues. V shed 4 bases and J 4 bases; nucleotides not matched to a gene: 10. The CDR3 here is CASSASGTGSGYGYTF. For the CDR3, the DNA is TGTGCCAGCAGTGCCTCCGGGACAGGGAGCGGCTATGGCTACACCTTC.

This clonotype has only a few counts. The chain recombines TRBV20-1 with TRBJ1-1; TRBD1 is a possible D gene (5 bases). V was clipped by 6 bases and J by 5 bases, with 16 bases between them. Germline-derived CDR1 and CDR2 are DFQATT and SNEGSKA (reference sequence). There are 13 residues in the CDR3. As DNA, the CDR3 is TGCAGTGCGGGGACTCGGGCGGGAACTGAAGCTTTCTTT. Translated: CSAGTRAGTEAFF.

In its sample, this clonotype was seen many times. The chain joins TRBV12-3 or TRBV12-4 to TRBJ2-7; no clear D gene. The CDR3 is 14 residues long. Trimming cost V 6 bases and J 1 base, with 13 bases left between them. As DNA, the CDR3 is TGTGCCAGCAGCCCCCCCACAAGATCCTACGAGCAGTACTTC. Translation: CASSPPTRSYEQYF.

This clonotype was seen repeatedly, ten times or more. The genes are TRBV6-5 and TRBJ2-3, with no clear D. The length of the CDR3 is 11 residues. Germline V gene lookup returns CDR1 MNHEY and CDR2 SVGAGI. Between the trimmed V and J ends, which lost 2 bases and 5 bases, there was a span of 2 bases. The DNA for the CDR3 is TGTGCCAGCAGTTACGTAGATACGCAGTATTTT. It is translated as CASSYVDTQYF.

The chain is built from TRBV18 and TRBJ2-3; 11 nucleotides match TRBD2. The CDR3 has 14 residues. Per germline, CDR1 KGHSH and CDR2 LQKENI. V gave up 5 bases and J gave up 5 bases; unmatched junction bases: 3. Here the CDR3 reads CASSSLAGVDTQYF. In nucleotides, the CDR3 is TGTGCCAGCTCATCACTAGCGGGGGTAGATACGCAGTATTTT.

The table lists this clonotype with a few counts. V is TRBV5-6 and J is TRBJ2-2; 8 nucleotides line up with TRBD2. The CDR3 length is 16 residues. The germline V gene encodes CDR1 SGHDT and CDR2 YYEEEE. The V gene end was trimmed by 2 bases and the J gene end by 3 bases; junction bases not matched to a gene: 6. As DNA, the CDR3 is TGTGCCAGCAGCTTAGGGTCACTAGCGGACACCGGGGAGCTGTTTTTT. Translated: CASSLGSLADTGELFF. The full variable domain, with the rest looked up from reference TRBV5-6 and TRBJ2-2, is DAGVTQSPTHLIKTRGQQVTLRCSPKSGHDTVSWYQQALGQGPQFIFQYYEEEERQRGNFPDRFSGHQFPNYSSELNVNALLLGDSALYLCASSLGSLADTGELFFGEGSRLTVL.

This clonotype was recorded many times. The CDR3 protein is CASSLAQSSYNSPLHF. For the CDR3, the DNA is TGTGCCAGCAGCTTAGCACAGAGCTCCTATAATTCACCCCTCCACTTT. This chain connects TRBV7-9 to TRBJ1-6; D ambiguous. CDR3 length equals 16 residues. Trimming removed 0 bases at V and 0 bases at J, with 6 bases between. Germline loops: CDR1 SEHNR, CDR2 FQNEAQ (reference sequence).

The rearrangement joins TRBV5-1 to TRBJ2-7; possibly TRBD2 for D (5 bases). Germline CDR1 is SGHRS and CDR2 is YFSETQ. CDR3 length: 15 residues. The germline V and J ends were trimmed by 0 bases and 7 bases, with 17 bases remaining between them. The CDR3 DNA reads TGCGCCAGCAGCTTGGATTCTTTAGAGGGTAGAGAGCAGTACTTC. Protein product: CASSLDSLEGREQYF.

This clonotype was seen ten or more times. The chain links TRBV5-1 to TRBJ2-7; the D gene is possibly TRBD1 (6 bases). There are 15 residues in the CDR3. V dropped 3 bases and J dropped 2 bases, with 15 bases sitting between them. The germline gives CDR1 SGHRS, CDR2 YFSETQ. CDR3 in amino acids: CASSSLTTGPYEQYF. CDR3 bases: TGCGCCAGCAGCTCCCTTACCACAGGGCCCTACGAGCAGTACTTC.

This clonotype appeared a few times. The rearrangement joins TRBV19 to TRBJ1-5; possibly TRBD1 for D (5 bases). This CDR3 is built from 17 residues. CDR1 is LNHDA and CDR2 is SQIVND in the germline V gene (reference sequence). V lost 7 bases and J lost 1, with 20 bases in between. The CDR3 here is CASTMGWGGISNQPQHF. Here the CDR3 DNA reads TGTGCCAGTACCATGGGATGGGGGGGAATCAGCAATCAGCCCCAGCATTTT.

The sample holds many counts of this clonotype. V usage is TRBV5-1 and J usage is TRBJ2-4, with TRBD2 matching over 8 bases. The CDR3 runs to 17 residues. Trimming cost V 3 bases and J 3 bases; bases outside gene matches: 11. CDR1 is SGHRS and CDR2 is YFSETQ in the germline V gene. CDR3 amino acids: CASSSRTSGGLKNIQYF. CDR3 DNA sequence: TGCGCCAGCAGCTCCCGCACTAGCGGAGGACTCAAAAACATTCAGTACTTC. The complete variable domain, with remaining parts taken from reference TRBV5-1 and TRBJ2-4, reads KAGVTQTPRYLIKTRGQQVTLSCSPISGHRSVSWYQQTPGQGLQFLFEYFSETQRNKGNFPGRFSGRQFSNSRSEMNVSTLELGDSALYLCASSSRTSGGLKNIQYFGAGTRLSVL.

The chain joins TRBV19 to TRBJ2-6; the D gene could be TRBD1 or TRBD2 (5 bases each). The CDR3 loop spans 18 amino acids. Germline CDR1 LNHDA, CDR2 SQIVND (reference sequence). V gave up 5 bases and J gave up 0 bases, with 17 bases separating them. Here the CDR3 reads CASSETGTFLSGANVLTF. The CDR3 DNA reads TGTGCCAGTAGTGAAACCGGGACCTTCCTCTCTGGGGCCAACGTCCTGACTTTC.

This clonotype was observed at least ten times. This rearrangement joins TRBV20-1 to TRBJ1-6; tentatively, D is TRBD1 (6 bases). This CDR3 comprises 14 residues. V was pared by 6 bases and J by 5 bases, with 14 bases between. Germline-derived CDR1 and CDR2 are DFQATT and SNEGSKA (reference sequence). DNA of the CDR3: TGCAGTGCCACCCAGGGGAACGATAATTCACCCCTCCACTTT. Encoded protein: CSATQGNDNSPLHF.

This clonotype was detected many times. V is TRBV3-1 and J is TRBJ2-5; no clear D gene. The CDR3 length is 12 residues. The germline CDR1 and CDR2 sequences are LGHDT and YNNKEL (reference sequence). V was cut by 0 bases and J by 4 bases, with 3 bases left in between. The chain's CDR3 is CASSQEGETQYF. CDR3 DNA sequence: TGTGCCAGCAGCCAAGAAGGAGAGACCCAGTACTTC.

This clonotype showed up just a few times. V usage is TRBV24-1 and J usage is TRBJ1-5; D is undetermined. V lost 3 bases and J lost 9, with 20 bases in between. This CDR3 spans 16 amino acids. CDR1 KGHDR and CDR2 SFDVKD come from the germline V gene. This CDR3 reads CATSDPKVRQPGPQHF. The DNA of the CDR3 is TGTGCCACCAGTGATCCGAAAGTTCGGCAGCCCGGGCCCCAGCATTTT.

Concerning this clonotype: This could be a read error, since a much larger clone is one nucleotide away. The chain is built from TRBV30 and TRBJ2-3; no definite D call. The CDR3 has 13 amino acids. In germline, CDR1 is GTSNPN, CDR2 SVGIG (reference sequence). Trimming removed 2 bases at V and 3 bases at J, with 9 bases between. The CDR3 region is CAWSSVTTDTQYF. The CDR3 DNA reads TGTGCCTGGAGTTCTGTTACGACAGATACGCAGTATTTT.

This clonotype was detected only a few times. This rearrangement joins TRBV5-1 to TRBJ2-3, with TRBD2 matching 13 bases. CDR1 and CDR2 (germline): SGHRS, YFSETQ. The CDR3 has 18 amino acids. The ends lost 0 bases at V and 1 base at J; junction bases unmatched: 5. The DNA for the CDR3 is TGCGCCAGCAGCTTGGGAGGACTAGCGGGGGCCCGCACAGATACGCAGTATTTT. Encoded protein: CASSLGGLAGARTDTQYF.

This clonotype has just a few counts. This sequence joins TRBV11-3 and TRBJ2-7; perhaps TRBD2 as D (5 bases). The CDR3 loop spans 15 amino acids. The germline gives CDR1 SGHNT, CDR2 YENEEA. The V gene lost 7 bases and the J gene lost 2 bases, with 18 bases spanning the gap. This CDR3 is CASTDPGKPTYEQYF. DNA for the CDR3: TGTGCCAGCACCGACCCCGGGAAACCTACCTACGAGCAGTACTTC.

This clonotype appeared many times. V is TRBV6-1 and J is TRBJ1-4; 9 bases match TRBD1. CDR3 length equals 15 residues. The germline gives CDR1 MNHNS, CDR2 SASEGT. V shed 5 bases and J 0 bases; nucleotides not matched to a gene: 1. The CDR3 region is CASSRQGATNEKLFF. CDR3 sequence (DNA): TGTGCCAGCAGTAGACAGGGGGCAACTAATGAAAAACTGTTTTTT.

This clonotype was detected ten times or more. This chain joins TRBV6-1 and TRBJ1-2, with D unresolved. CDR1 is MNHNS, CDR2 SASEGT, per germline. The CDR3 sequence is 15 residues long. V lost 6 bases and J lost 3, with 17 bases in between. The CDR3 coding sequence is TGTGCCAGCAGGCCCTGGAAAAGACAAGACTATGGCTACACCTTC. Protein: CASRPWKRQDYGYTF.

At least ten counts were recorded for this clonotype. The V gene is TRBV27, the J gene TRBJ1-1; D is perhaps TRBD1 (5 bases). V lost 7 bases and J lost 1, with 16 bases in between. Germline lookup yields CDR1 MNHEY and CDR2 SMNVEV (reference sequence). CDR3 length equals 15 residues. This CDR3 is CASTASGDPNTEAFF. For the CDR3, the DNA is TGTGCCAGCACCGCATCTGGGGACCCGAACACTGAAGCTTTCTTT.

This clonotype has a handful of counts. DNA of the CDR3: TGTGCCACCAGTGATTTACCGGGGCAGGGGTCCAACACCGGGGAGCTGTTTTTT. Protein: CATSDLPGQGSNTGELFF. V and J are TRBV24-1 and TRBJ2-2, with D perhaps matching TRBD1 (6 bases). CDR3 length: 18 residues. CDR1 is KGHDR, CDR2 SFDVKD, per germline. V was trimmed by 1 base and J by 2 bases, leaving 16 bases between them.